This passage covers 9 T cell receptor beta chains from one sample sequenced in a study of shared clonotypes between healthy human individuals (dated by TCRdb to about 2020). Library generation was performed with the immunoSEQ multiplex PCR assay. TCRdb provides this immuneACCESS table in a form limited to in-frame rearrangements. Some clones are lacking; in checked studies, under half of them reflect an unresolved V gene, and why the rest are absent is not known. The sample profile shows 2 million to 2.5 million clones; 80% to 95% of them were found once. 0.37% of the sample is held by the ten biggest clonotypes. Sequences were obtained from naive CD4+ T cells from PBMCs. This specimen's cell subset or site label, interpreted: CD45RA+ positively selected. The receptors here all came from a man between 18 and 29 years old in good health. Some clones in this sample may be carry-over from other donors' samples.

The gene calls are TRBV5-4 and TRBJ1-2; no clear D gene. Germline values: CDR1 SGHNT, CDR2 YYREEE (reference sequence). This CDR3 spans 13 amino acids. Trimming took 5 bases from V and 8 from J, leaving 16 bases between them. Here the CDR3 reads CASSSGPLEGYTF. The CDR3 DNA sequence: TGTGCCAGCAGTTCGGGCCCATTGGAGGGCTACACCTTC.

The CDR3: CASSLVGTDIGNTIYF. The DNA for the CDR3 is TGTGCCAGCAGCTTAGTAGGGACAGATATTGGAAACACCATATATTTT. This chain joins TRBV7-9 and TRBJ1-3; 7 positions match TRBD1. V dropped 1 base and J dropped 3; count of bases not matched to a gene: 6. The CDR3 is made up of 16 amino acids. Germline CDR1 and CDR2: SEHNR and FQNEAQ (reference sequence).

For this clone: The same CDR3 arises from other DNA sequences in this sample as well. This rearrangement joins TRBV28 to TRBJ1-1; D might be TRBD1 (5 bases). The germline V and J ends were trimmed by 3 bases and 1 base, with 9 bases remaining between them. This CDR3 is 14 amino acids long. Germline V CDR1 and CDR2: MDHEN, SYDVKM. The CDR3 region is CASSLGTANTEAFF. CDR3 DNA sequence: TGTGCCAGCAGTTTGGGGACGGCGAACACTGAAGCTTTCTTT.

This clone turned up a few times. The chain carries TRBV30 and TRBJ1-1; D not certain. CDR1 and CDR2 from the germline V gene are GTSNPN and SVGIG (reference sequence). The CDR3 is 15 residues long. Trimming took off 8 bases at V and 3 bases at J, with 22 bases between the two ends. In nucleotides, the CDR3 is TGTGCCGTACAAACCCGGAGGATCATCTACACTGAAGCTTTCTTT. This gives the protein CAVQTRRIIYTEAFF.

The chain has TRBV12-5 and TRBJ2-2; a possible D gene is TRBD1 (7 bases). Deletions cut 2 bases from V and 4 bases from J, with 11 bases between. The germline V gene encodes CDR1 LGHNT and CDR2 FRNRAP. CDR3 size: 15 residues. The CDR3 region is CASGLFQGGTGELFF. CDR3 nucleotides: TGTGCTAGTGGTTTGTTTCAGGGGGGCACCGGGGAGCTGTTTTTT. Together with reference TRBV12-5 and TRBJ2-2, the CDR3 gives the full variable domain: DARVTQTPRHKVTEMGQEVTMRCQPILGHNTVFWYRQTMMQGLELLAYFRNRAPLDDSGMPKDRFSAEMPDATLATLKIQPSEPRDSAVYFCASGLFQGGTGELFFGEGSRLTVL.

The rearrangement links TRBV5-4 to TRBJ2-5, with 7 positions matching TRBD2. V lost 3 bases to trimming and J lost 5 bases; unmatched junction nucleotides: 16. CDR1 SGHNT and CDR2 YYREEE come from the germline V gene (reference sequence). This CDR3 is built from 17 residues. The CDR3 DNA is TGTGCCAGCAGCTCCCCCCCCCTGGCGTCCGGGGGGGAGACCCAGTACTTC. It yields the protein CASSSPPLASGGETQYF.

V usage is TRBV2 and J usage is TRBJ1-1, with a possible D match to TRBD1 (6 bases). The germline CDR1 and CDR2 sequences are SNHLY and FYNNEI. The length of the CDR3 is 13 residues. Trimming removed 5 bases at V and 5 bases at J, with 12 bases between. CDR3 DNA: TGTGCCAGCAGTCGCCGGGACAAAACTGAAGCTTTCTTT. It codes for CASSRRDKTEAFF. The full variable domain, with the rest looked up from reference TRBV2 and TRBJ1-1, is EPEVTQTPSHQVTQMGQEVILRCVPISNHLYFYWYRQILGQKVEFLVSFYNNEISEKSEIFDDQFSVERPDGSNFTLKIRSTKLEDSAMYFCASSRRDKTEAFFGQGTRLTVV.

This clone was detected a few times. Here the CDR3 DNA reads TGTGCCAGCTCACCACCGTACAGGGTCGGAAACACCATATATTTT. Encoded protein: CASSPPYRVGNTIYF. V and J are TRBV18 and TRBJ1-3; a possible D gene is TRBD1 (6 bases). Germline V gene sequence: CDR1 KGHSH, CDR2 LQKENI. Trimming pared 0 bases from V and 4 bases from J, leaving 10 bases between. CDR3 length: 15 amino acids.

The chain employs TRBV27 and TRBJ1-5; maybe TRBD1 (5 bases). CDR1 is MNHEY and CDR2 is SMNVEV in the germline V gene (reference sequence). The CDR3 has 14 amino acids. Trimming removed 6 bases at V and 0 bases at J, with 9 bases between. CDR3 coding DNA: TGTGCCAGCAGGGGGGGGAGTAGCAATCAGCCCCAGCATTTT. Translating gives CASRGGSSNQPQHF.